One and the same sample provided the 28 T cell receptor beta chains below, sequenced in a study of shared clonotypes between healthy human individuals. Data came from immunoSEQ multiplex PCR; TCRdb stores just in-frame clones and leaves some out. The sample records about 2.4 million clones, approximately 93% being singletons. What was sequenced was naive CD4+ T cells from PBMCs. Documented subset: CD45RA+ positively selected. Receptors were obtained from a man aged 18 to 35 in good health. Some clones in this sample may be carry-over from other donors' samples.

CDR3 loop: CASSPPGTPWGYTF. CDR3 nucleotides: TGTGCCAGCTCACCGCCAGGGACCCCCTGGGGCTACACCTTC. V is TRBV18 and J is TRBJ1-2, with D tentatively TRBD1 (5 bases). CDR1 KGHSH and CDR2 LQKENI come from the germline V gene. CDR3 length: 14 amino acids. V lost 3 bases, J lost 8 bases, and 16 bases lay in between.

V usage is TRBV7-9 and J usage is TRBJ2-6; 11 nucleotides line up with TRBD1. The CDR3 has 17 amino acids. V gave up 5 bases and J gave up 3 bases; unmatched junction bases: 6. Per the germline V gene, CDR1 is SEHNR and CDR2 is FQNEAQ (reference sequence). CDR3 in amino acids: CASSPGTGGFGANVLTF. The CDR3 region has the DNA TGTGCCAGCAGCCCCGGGACAGGGGGATTTGGGGCCAACGTCCTGACTTTC. Drawing the rest from reference TRBV7-9 and TRBJ2-6, the complete variable domain is DTGVSQNPRHKITKRGQNVTFRCDPISEHNRLYWYRQTLGQGPEFLTYFQNEAQLEKSRLLSDRFSAERPKGSFSTLEIQRTEQGDSAMYLCASSPGTGGFGANVLTFGAGSRLTVL.

V is TRBV7-3 and J is TRBJ2-5, with D possibly being TRBD1 (6 bases). This CDR3 is 15 amino acids long. Trimming took off 1 base at V and 5 bases at J, with 14 bases between the two ends. The germline V gene encodes CDR1 SGHTA and CDR2 FQGTGA. The CDR3 reads CASSLIQGPGETQYF. CDR3 nucleotide sequence: TGTGCCAGCAGCTTAATTCAGGGGCCGGGGGAGACCCAGTACTTC.

This CDR3 reads CASSGQLNEKLFF. In DNA form, the CDR3 reads TGCGCCAGCAGCGGGCAGCTCAATGAAAAACTGTTTTTT. The chain combines TRBV5-1 with TRBJ1-4; D is unresolved. CDR3 length equals 13 residues. V was shortened by 4 bases and J by 5 bases, with 9 bases between the two germline ends. Germline V gives CDR1 SGHRS, CDR2 YFSETQ.

The rearrangement joins TRBV19 to TRBJ2-5, with TRBD1 matching 11 bases. This CDR3 comprises 15 residues. J was trimmed by 4 bases and V by 5 bases; bases with no gene match: 6. Per germline, CDR1 LNHDA and CDR2 SQIVND (reference sequence). In DNA form, the CDR3 reads TGTGCCAGTAGTCCCGGACAGGGGGCTGTAGAGACCCAGTACTTC. As protein: CASSPGQGAVETQYF.

The chain uses TRBV5-1 and TRBJ2-3; D call uncertain. There are 13 residues in the CDR3. V lost 1 base to trimming and J lost 5 bases, with 8 bases between them. Germline CDR1 and CDR2: SGHRS and YFSETQ. DNA for the CDR3: TGCGCCAGCAGCTTGTCGGGCGAAGATACGCAGTATTTT. This encodes CASSLSGEDTQYF.

Comment on this clone: Other nucleotide sequences from this sample produce the same CDR3. The genes are TRBV2 and TRBJ1-2; 8 bases fit TRBD1. The CDR3 runs to 13 residues. Germline lookup yields CDR1 SNHLY and CDR2 FYNNEI. Trimming cost V 4 bases and J 4 bases; bases outside gene matches: 2. The CDR3 protein is CASSVGQGYGYTF. The DNA of the CDR3 is TGTGCCAGCAGTGTAGGACAGGGCTATGGCTACACCTTC.

V is TRBV7-8 and J is TRBJ1-5; 7 nucleotides line up with TRBD1. The CDR3 runs 14 residues. J lost 7 bases, V lost 3 bases, and 6 bases had no gene match. Germline V gene lookup returns CDR1 SGHVS and CDR2 FQNEAQ. CDR3 in amino acids: CASSFDRVKQPQHF. The CDR3 nucleotides are TGTGCCAGCAGCTTCGACAGGGTCAAACAGCCCCAGCATTTT. Complete variable domain (other parts from reference TRBV7-8 and TRBJ1-5): GAGVSQSPRYKVAKRGQDVALRCDPISGHVSLFWYQQALGQGPEFLTYFQNEAQLDKSGLPSDRFFAERPEGSVSTLKIQRTQQEDSAVYLCASSFDRVKQPQHFGDGTRLSIL.

On this clone: The germline gene is not matched at one end of the junction; a read error may be the cause. The CDR3 region is CASSLAYRGSSGNTIYF. The CDR3, as DNA: TGTGCCAGCAGTTTAGCCTACCGGGGTAGCTCTGGAAACACCATATATTTT. The chain uses TRBV11-2 and TRBJ1-3, with D unclear. CDR1 is SGHAT, CDR2 FQNNGV, per germline. This CDR3 has 17 residues. The full variable domain, in which reference TRBV11-2 and TRBJ1-3 provide the parts outside the CDR3, is EAGVAQSPRYKIIEKRQSVAFWCNPISGHATLYWYQQILGQGPKLLIQFQNNGVVDDSQLPKDRFSAERLKGVDSTLKIQPAKLEDSAVYLCASSLAYRGSSGNTIYFGEGSWLTVV.

V gene TRBV6-5 combines with J gene TRBJ2-3, with D maybe TRBD2 (6 bases). CDR1 is MNHEY and CDR2 is SVGAGI in the germline V gene. Trimming removed 4 bases from V and 2 bases from J, with 10 bases in between. The CDR3 runs to 14 residues. CDR3 loop: CASSWRDHTDTQYF. In nucleotides, the CDR3 is TGTGCCAGCAGTTGGAGGGACCACACAGATACGCAGTATTTT.

The chain couples TRBV27 to TRBJ2-5; D tentatively fits TRBD1 or TRBD2 (5 bases each). Looked up from germline, CDR1 is MNHEY and CDR2 is SMNVEV (reference sequence). Trimming shortened V by 5 bases and J by 1 base, and 14 bases separated the two germline ends. This CDR3 comprises 15 residues. CDR3: CASSGGRRGQETQYF. The CDR3, as DNA: TGTGCCAGCAGTGGGGGTAGGAGAGGCCAAGAGACCCAGTACTTC.

The chain links TRBV6-5 to TRBJ1-2; the match to TRBD1 covers 11 bases. This CDR3 contains 14 residues. Germline-derived CDR1 and CDR2 are MNHEY and SVGAGI. The trim removed 3 bases at V and 8 bases at J, leaving 5 bases unmatched. The CDR3 spells CASSYGQGAPGYTF. The CDR3 DNA reads as TGTGCCAGCAGTTATGGACAGGGGGCTCCCGGCTACACCTTC.

The rearrangement uses TRBV5-6 and TRBJ1-2, with TRBD1 identical over 7 bases. V lost 6 bases, J lost 4 bases, and 6 bases stayed unmatched. In germline, CDR1 is SGHDT, CDR2 YYEEEE. CDR3 length equals 13 residues. The CDR3 sequence is CASNLDRAYGYTF. In nucleotides, the CDR3 is TGTGCCAGCAACCTAGACAGGGCCTATGGCTACACCTTC.

This rearrangement joins TRBV6-5 to TRBJ1-5; TRBD1 matches 8 bases. V lost 6 bases and J lost 4; bases outside the gene matches: 8. This CDR3 spans 15 amino acids. Germline assignment: CDR1 MNHEY and CDR2 SVGAGI. This chain's CDR3 is CASSLNRGKNQPQHF. The CDR3 DNA is TGTGCCAGCAGCCTTAACAGGGGGAAAAATCAGCCCCAGCATTTT.

The CDR3 sequence is CASSPPGGQGYTF. The CDR3 nucleotides read TGCGCCAGCAGCCCCCCGGGAGGGCAAGGCTACACCTTC. The chain links TRBV5-1 to TRBJ1-2, with D uncertain. Per germline, CDR1 SGHRS and CDR2 YFSETQ. The CDR3 spans 13 residues. The V end lost 4 bases, the J end lost 8 bases, and 15 bases lay between the germline ends.

This clone showed up just once. This rearrangement joins TRBV10-3 to TRBJ2-1, with D tentatively TRBD2 (5 bases). In germline, CDR1 is ENHRY, CDR2 SYGVKD. V was trimmed by 1 base and J by 5 bases, leaving 12 bases between them. This CDR3 has 15 amino acids. CDR3 nucleotides: TGTGCCATCAGTGAGTTTGTCGGACTTGACAATGAGCAGTTCTTC. Translating it yields CAISEFVGLDNEQFF.

Comments on this clone: The same CDR3 arises from other DNA sequences in this sample as well. V is TRBV9 and J is TRBJ1-3, with D uncertain. The CDR3 runs to 13 residues. The germline CDR1 and CDR2 sequences are SGDLS and YYNGEE. V was trimmed by 4 bases and J by 0 bases, leaving 5 bases between them. CDR3 amino acids: CASSPPSGNTIYF. The CDR3 DNA reads as TGTGCCAGCAGCCCCCCCTCTGGAAACACCATATATTTT.

This sequence joins TRBV7-3 and TRBJ2-1; either TRBD1 or TRBD2 may supply D (5 bases each). The CDR3 loop spans 17 amino acids. The ends were cut back, 3 bases at V and 4 bases at J, with 19 bases in the middle. Germline-derived CDR1 and CDR2 are SGHTA and FQGTGA. The CDR3 sequence: CASSLLNRDAGYNEQFF. The CDR3 DNA follows: TGTGCCAGCAGCTTGTTGAACCGGGACGCCGGGTACAATGAGCAGTTCTTC.

This clone was found once. This rearrangement joins TRBV7-2 to TRBJ2-2, with 9 bases aligning to TRBD2. The CDR3 loop spans 16 amino acids. Trimming cost V 5 bases and J 1 base; bases outside gene matches: 5. Germline-derived CDR1 and CDR2 are SGHTA and FQGNSA. CDR3 sequence reads: CASSDRLAENTGELFF. The CDR3 region has the DNA TGTGCCAGCAGCGACCGACTAGCGGAGAACACCGGGGAGCTGTTTTTT.

This chain links TRBV6-5 with TRBJ1-5; perhaps TRBD1 as D (6 bases). CDR1 and CDR2 from the germline V gene are MNHEY and SVGAGI. The V end lost 4 bases, the J end lost 2 bases, and 12 bases lay between the germline ends. The CDR3 is made up of 15 amino acids. CDR3 coding DNA: TGTGCCAGCAGTTCAGGGGAGGTGGGCAATCAGCCCCAGCATTTT. It translates to CASSSGEVGNQPQHF.

The chain uses TRBV30 and TRBJ2-2; 8 bases are a match to TRBD1. Germline assignment: CDR1 GTSNPN and CDR2 SVGIG (reference sequence). The junction had 2 bases not matched to a gene; V was cut back by 3 bases and J by 5 bases. The CDR3 has 13 residues. CDR3 bases: TGTGCCTGGAGGCGACAGGGGACCGGGGAGCTGTTTTTT. It yields the protein CAWRRQGTGELFF.

The chain joins TRBV6-4 to TRBJ2-3; TRBD2 matches 8 bases. The CDR3 sequence is 12 residues long. Germline V gene lookup returns CDR1 MRHNA and CDR2 SNTAGT. The ends lost 4 bases at V and 6 bases at J; junction bases unmatched: 0. CDR3 coding DNA: TGTGCCAGCAGTGCTAGCGGGGATACGCAGTATTTT. It specifies CASSASGDTQYF.

The genes are TRBV28 and TRBJ1-5; TRBD1 aligns across 8 bases. The CDR3 runs to 17 residues. Germline values: CDR1 MDHEN, CDR2 SYDVKM. J gave up 0 bases and V 3 bases, and 7 bases lay outside the gene matches. The CDR3 loop reads CASSLGQAYYSNQPQHF. The CDR3, as DNA: TGTGCCAGCAGTTTGGGACAGGCCTATTATAGCAATCAGCCCCAGCATTTT. Full variable domain (outside the CDR3, taken from reference TRBV28 and TRBJ1-5): DVKVTQSSRYLVKRTGEKVFLECVQDMDHENMFWYRQDPGLGLRLIYFSYDVKMKEKGDIPEGYSVSREKKERFSLILESASTNQTSMYLCASSLGQAYYSNQPQHFGDGTRLSIL.

The chain carries TRBV19 and TRBJ1-5, with 7 bases that match TRBD1. The V segment lost 5 bases and the J segment 0 bases; nucleotides outside the gene matches: 7. Germline lookup yields CDR1 LNHDA and CDR2 SQIVND (reference sequence). This CDR3 region has 16 residues. Here the CDR3 reads CASSLRTGSSNQPQHF. CDR3 sequence (DNA): TGTGCCAGTAGTCTACGGACAGGATCTAGCAATCAGCCCCAGCATTTT.

This sequence joins TRBV9 and TRBJ1-2, with unresolved D. V lost 1 base to trimming and J lost 4 bases, with 11 bases between them. CDR3 size: 14 residues. Looked up from germline, CDR1 is SGDLS and CDR2 is YYNGEE. CDR3 protein: CASSVSAETYGYTF. The CDR3 DNA is TGTGCCAGCAGCGTAAGCGCCGAGACCTATGGCTACACCTTC.

This clone has only one observation. V usage is TRBV7-3 and J usage is TRBJ2-2, with a tentative D call TRBD1 (6 bases). The germline V gene has CDR1 SGHTA and CDR2 FQGTGA. This CDR3 is 14 amino acids long. Trimming took 5 bases from V and 6 from J, leaving 13 bases between them. The CDR3 region has the DNA TGTGCCAGCAGCACCCTCCAGGGGCCCGGGGAGCTGTTTTTT. Protein sequence: CASSTLQGPGELFF.

The V gene is TRBV7-7, the J gene TRBJ2-5, with 7 bases lining up with TRBD2. Germline V lookup: CDR1 SSHAT, CDR2 FNYEAQ (reference sequence). CDR3 size: 12 residues. The V gene end was trimmed by 6 bases and the J gene end by 4 bases; junction bases not matched to a gene: 2. DNA for the CDR3: TGTGCCAGCAGGGGGGAGGGAGAGACCCAGTACTTC. The encoded protein is CASRGEGETQYF.

CDR3 coding DNA: TGTGCCAGCAGCCCGGGGACACCCAGAGGTTCGGTTGTAAAACTGTTTTTT. Translating it yields CASSPGTPRGSVVKLFF. The chain carries TRBV5-6 and TRBJ1-4; perhaps TRBD1 as D (6 bases). The CDR3 covers 17 residues. Germline CDR1 and CDR2: SGHDT and YYEEEE. The ends were cut back, 4 bases at V and 10 bases at J, with 26 bases in the middle. Looking up the rest from reference TRBV5-6 and TRBJ1-4 gives the full variable domain: DAGVTQSPTHLIKTRGQQVTLRCSPKSGHDTVSWYQQALGQGPQFIFQYYEEEERQRGNFPDRFSGHQFPNYSSELNVNALLLGDSALYLCASSPGTPRGSVVKLFFGSGTQLSVL.